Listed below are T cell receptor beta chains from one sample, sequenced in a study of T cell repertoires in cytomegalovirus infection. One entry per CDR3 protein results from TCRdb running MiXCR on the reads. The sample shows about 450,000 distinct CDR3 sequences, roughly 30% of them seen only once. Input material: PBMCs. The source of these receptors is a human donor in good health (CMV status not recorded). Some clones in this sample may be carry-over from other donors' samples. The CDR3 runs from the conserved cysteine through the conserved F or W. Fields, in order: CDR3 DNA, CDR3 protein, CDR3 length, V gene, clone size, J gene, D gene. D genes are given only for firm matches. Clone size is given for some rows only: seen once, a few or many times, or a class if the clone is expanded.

cdr3_nt: TGTGCCAGCAGCCCCCGGATGACTAGCGGTTGGGGCGGGGAGCTGTTTTTT
cdr3_aa: CASSPRMTSGWGGELFF
cdr3_length: 17
v_call: TRBV11-2
clone_size: -
j_call: TRBJ2-2
d_call: TRBD2

cdr3_nt: TGTGCCAGAGGCTTAACGGGACTAGAGTACAATGAGCAGTTCTTC
cdr3_aa: CARGLTGLEYNEQFF
cdr3_length: 15
v_call: TRBV7-8
clone_size: -
j_call: TRBJ2-1
d_call: TRBD2

cdr3_nt: TGCGCCAGCAGCGGCGGGACAGGGGGCTTATCTGAAGCTTTCTTT
cdr3_aa: CASSGGTGGLSEAFF
cdr3_length: 15
v_call: TRBV4-1
clone_size: -
j_call: TRBJ1-1
d_call: TRBD1

cdr3_nt: TGTGCCAGCAGCTTAGTCACCAATGAGCAGTTCTTC
cdr3_aa: CASSLVTNEQFF
cdr3_length: 12
v_call: TRBV11-2
clone_size: few
j_call: TRBJ2-1
d_call: -

cdr3_nt: TGTGCCAGCACCTTACTACCACCCACAGATACGCAGTATTTT
cdr3_aa: CASTLLPPTDTQYF
cdr3_length: 14
v_call: TRBV5-5
clone_size: -
j_call: TRBJ2-3
d_call: -

cdr3_nt: TGTGCCAGCAGCTTTTCCAACGGCGATACGCAGTATTTT
cdr3_aa: CASSFSNGDTQYF
cdr3_length: 13
v_call: TRBV7-9
clone_size: -
j_call: TRBJ2-3
d_call: -

cdr3_nt: TGTGCCAGCAGCCTAGGGACAGCTGAACGTAATGAAAAACTGTTTTTT
cdr3_aa: CASSLGTAERNEKLFF
cdr3_length: 16
v_call: TRBV7-2
clone_size: many
j_call: TRBJ1-4
d_call: TRBD1

cdr3_nt: TGTGCCAGCAGCGGGGGACTAGCGGGGCGTACCGGGGAGCTGTTTTTT
cdr3_aa: CASSGGLAGRTGELFF
cdr3_length: 16
v_call: TRBV7-9
clone_size: -
j_call: TRBJ2-2
d_call: TRBD2

cdr3_nt: TGTGCCAGCTCCTACGACGGACGGCAGGGCCAAGGGAGGAACACTGAAGCTTTCTTT
cdr3_aa: CASSYDGRQGQGRNTEAFF
cdr3_length: 19
v_call: TRBV7-2
clone_size: many
j_call: TRBJ1-1
d_call: -

cdr3_nt: TGCGCCAGCAGCAAGACAGGGATCTACGAGCAGTACTTC
cdr3_aa: CASSKTGIYEQYF
cdr3_length: 13
v_call: TRBV5-1
clone_size: -
j_call: TRBJ2-7
d_call: TRBD1

cdr3_nt: TGTGCCAGCAGCCTTGGACAGGTGGGCCCGATCTCTGGAAACACCATATATTTT
cdr3_aa: CASSLGQVGPISGNTIYF
cdr3_length: 18
v_call: TRBV7-6
clone_size: few
j_call: TRBJ1-3
d_call: TRBD1

cdr3_nt: TGTGCCAGCAGGCTAACAGGGGTCGATAGCAATCAGCCCCAGCATTTT
cdr3_aa: CASRLTGVDSNQPQHF
cdr3_length: 16
v_call: TRBV6-6
clone_size: -
j_call: TRBJ1-5
d_call: TRBD1

cdr3_nt: TGTTCCAGCAGCGTAGGGGGCAGCCTTCACTACAATGAGCAGTTCTTC
cdr3_aa: CSSSVGGSLHYNEQFF
cdr3_length: 16
v_call: TRBV7-2
clone_size: -
j_call: TRBJ2-1
d_call: TRBD1

cdr3_nt: TGTGCCAGCAGTTTAGACGGACGATACGAGCAGTACTTC
cdr3_aa: CASSLDGRYEQYF
cdr3_length: 13
v_call: TRBV5-6
clone_size: -
j_call: TRBJ2-7
d_call: -

cdr3_nt: TGTGCCAGCAGCTTAGGGCAGTATTTACCCAATAACTATGGCTACACCTTC
cdr3_aa: CASSLGQYLPNNYGYTF
cdr3_length: 17
v_call: TRBV7-2
clone_size: many
j_call: TRBJ1-2
d_call: -